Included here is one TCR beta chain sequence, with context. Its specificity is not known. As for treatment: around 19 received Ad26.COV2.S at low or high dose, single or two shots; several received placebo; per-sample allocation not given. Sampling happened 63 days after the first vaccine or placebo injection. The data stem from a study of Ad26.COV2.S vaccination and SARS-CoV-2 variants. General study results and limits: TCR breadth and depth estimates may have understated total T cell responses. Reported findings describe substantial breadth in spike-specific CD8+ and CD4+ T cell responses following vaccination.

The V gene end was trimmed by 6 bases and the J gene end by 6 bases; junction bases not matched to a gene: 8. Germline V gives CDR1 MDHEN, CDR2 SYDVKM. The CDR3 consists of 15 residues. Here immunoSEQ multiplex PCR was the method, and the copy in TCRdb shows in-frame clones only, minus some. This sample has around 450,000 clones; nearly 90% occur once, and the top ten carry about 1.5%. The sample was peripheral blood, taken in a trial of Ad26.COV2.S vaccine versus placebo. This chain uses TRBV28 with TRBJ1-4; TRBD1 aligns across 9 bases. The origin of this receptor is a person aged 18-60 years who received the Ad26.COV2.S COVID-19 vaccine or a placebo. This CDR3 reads CASRGNRGLDEKLFF. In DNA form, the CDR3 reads TGTGCCAGCAGGGGAAACAGGGGGCTGGATGAAAAACTGTTTTTT.